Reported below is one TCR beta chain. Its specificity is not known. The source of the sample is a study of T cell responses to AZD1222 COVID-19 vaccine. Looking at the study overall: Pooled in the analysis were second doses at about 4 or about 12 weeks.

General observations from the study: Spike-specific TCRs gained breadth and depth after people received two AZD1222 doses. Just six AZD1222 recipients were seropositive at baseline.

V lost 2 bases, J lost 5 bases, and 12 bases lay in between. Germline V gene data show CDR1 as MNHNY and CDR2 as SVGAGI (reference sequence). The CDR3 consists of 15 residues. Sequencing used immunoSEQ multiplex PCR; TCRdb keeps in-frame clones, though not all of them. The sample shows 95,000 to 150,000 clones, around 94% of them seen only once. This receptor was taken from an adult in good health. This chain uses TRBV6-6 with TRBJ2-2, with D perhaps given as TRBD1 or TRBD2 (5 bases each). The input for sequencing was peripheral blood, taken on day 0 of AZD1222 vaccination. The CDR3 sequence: CASSYGTRETGELFF. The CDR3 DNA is TGTGCCAGCAGTTACGGGACGAGGGAAACCGGGGAGCTGTTTTTT.